These 7 T cell receptor beta chains came from one sample sequenced in a study of regulatory T cells in long-lasting Graves disease. Sample time point: persistent/refractory GD, antithyroid drugs over 5 years with positive TRAb. Extracted PBMC RNA gave rise to the TCR library. HTBI primers from iRepertoire and Arm-PCR of CDR3 regions yielded the TCR beta libraries. Via MiXCR, TCRdb re-called the multiplex PCR reads, giving one row per CDR3 protein. Of 650,000 to 700,000 distinct CDR3 sequences listed, around 30% were seen once; the top ten hold under 50%. The sample in question was peripheral blood mononuclear cells (PBMCs), obtained when the disease was refractory, from a patient treated with antithyroid drugs. All receptors derive from a female donor with Graves disease.

The chain carries TRBV6-2 or TRBV6-3 and TRBJ2-7, with 12 bases identical to TRBD2. CDR3 length equals 16 residues. V lost 6 bases to trimming and J lost 5 bases; unmatched junction nucleotides: 11. CDR1 is MNHEY and CDR2 is SVGEGT in the germline V gene. CDR3 protein: CASRDLGLAGLHEQYF. The CDR3 DNA reads TGTGCCAGCAGGGACTTGGGACTAGCGGGTTTGCACGAGCAGTACTTC.

The table lists this clonotype with a few counts. This sequence joins TRBV13 and TRBJ1-1; no definite D call. The germline V gene has CDR1 PRHDT and CDR2 FYEKMQ (reference sequence). V was shortened by 1 base and J by 6 bases, with 18 bases between the two germline ends. The CDR3 loop spans 16 amino acids. CDR3 nucleotide sequence: TGTGCCAGCAGCTTAGTAGGCCAGTCTGGGTGGGCTGAAGCTTTCTTT. Amino acids: CASSLVGQSGWAEAFF.

The rearrangement links TRBV25-1 to TRBJ1-5; D remains ambiguous. CDR3 length equals 14 residues. CDR1 and CDR2 from the germline V gene are MGHDK and SYGVNS. V dropped 2 bases and J dropped 2 bases, with 7 bases sitting between them. CDR3 sequence reads: CASSEALGNQPQHF. The CDR3 DNA follows: TGTGCCAGCAGTGAAGCGTTGGGCAATCAGCCCCAGCATTTT.

This clonotype was counted between two and nine times. This rearrangement joins TRBV24-1 to TRBJ1-4, with D possibly matching TRBD1 (6 bases). V was trimmed by 9 bases and J by 6 bases, leaving 19 bases between them. This CDR3 comprises 15 residues. The germline gives CDR1 KGHDR, CDR2 SFDVKD. In DNA, the CDR3 is TGTGCCACCTCGGACAGTTGGGGCCCGGATGAAAAACTGTTTTTT. Its protein product is CATSDSWGPDEKLFF.

This clonotype was seen a handful of times. The chain employs TRBV19 and TRBJ2-7, with D possibly matching TRBD1 (6 bases). Trimming removed 7 bases from V and 0 bases from J, with 16 bases in between. The CDR3 runs 15 residues. From germline, CDR1 is LNHDA and CDR2 SQIVND (reference sequence). CDR3 nucleotides: TGTGCCAGTAAGGTTGCGGACAGTGGCTCCTACGAGCAGTACTTC. Translated: CASKVADSGSYEQYF.

The V gene is TRBV6-5, the J gene TRBJ1-2; D is unclear. Trimming pared 0 bases from V and 7 bases from J, leaving 15 bases between. CDR1 is MNHEY, CDR2 SVGAGI, per germline. The CDR3 spans 15 residues. CDR3 sequence (DNA): TGTGCCAGCAGTTACTCGGCGGCAGCCACCTGTGGCTACACCTTC. Amino acids: CASSYSAAATCGYTF.

The table lists this clonotype with many counts. The rearrangement uses TRBV12-3 or TRBV12-4 and TRBJ2-5; D call uncertain. V was cut by 5 bases and J by 0 bases, with 7 bases left in between. The CDR3 extends over 13 amino acids. CDR3 amino acids: CASSTLYQETQYF. DNA for the CDR3: TGTGCCAGCAGTACCTTGTACCAAGAGACCCAGTACTTC.